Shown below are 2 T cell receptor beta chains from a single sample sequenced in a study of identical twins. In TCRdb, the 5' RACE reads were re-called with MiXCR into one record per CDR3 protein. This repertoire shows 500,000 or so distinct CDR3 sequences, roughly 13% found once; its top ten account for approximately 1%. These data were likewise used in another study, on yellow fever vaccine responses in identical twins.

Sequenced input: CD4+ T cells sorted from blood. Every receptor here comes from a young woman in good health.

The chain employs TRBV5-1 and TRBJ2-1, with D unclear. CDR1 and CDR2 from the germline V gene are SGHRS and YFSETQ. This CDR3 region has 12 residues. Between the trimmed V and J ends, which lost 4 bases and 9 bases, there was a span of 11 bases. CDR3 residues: CASSLLEGEQFF. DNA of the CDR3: TGCGCCAGCAGCCTGCTAGAAGGTGAGCAGTTCTTC.

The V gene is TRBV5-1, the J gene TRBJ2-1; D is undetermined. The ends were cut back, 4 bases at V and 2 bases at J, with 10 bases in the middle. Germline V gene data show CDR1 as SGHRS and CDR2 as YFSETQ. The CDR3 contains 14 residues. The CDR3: CASSPTSTYNEQFF. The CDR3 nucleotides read TGCGCCAGCAGCCCGACCTCAACCTACAATGAGCAGTTCTTC.